A single sample is the source of the 32 T cell receptor beta chains below, sequenced in a study of response to subunit inactivated influenza vaccine. TCRdb re-called the RT-PCR reads with MiXCR, one entry per CDR3 protein. The table includes fewer than 800,000 distinct CDR3 sequences, 15% to 17% detected once. The sequenced sample was PBMCs from blood, obtained 11 to 12 days after vaccination. The receptor set was obtained from a man in his fifties or sixties who received an inactivated influenza vaccine.

This clonotype has a handful of counts. The genes are TRBV10-2 and TRBJ2-3, with TRBD2 identical over 11 bases. CDR1 and CDR2 from the germline V gene are WSHSY and SAAADI. The CDR3 loop spans 15 amino acids. Trimming took 6 bases from V and 2 from J; bases not matched to a gene: 4. The CDR3 bases are TGCGCCAGCAGGGGACTAGCGGTGCACACAGATACGCAGTATTTT. Amino acid sequence: CASRGLAVHTDTQYF.

The chain couples TRBV28 to TRBJ2-1; 15 nucleotides match TRBD2. The CDR3 totals 17 residues. With V trimmed by 2 bases and J by 6 bases, 5 bases remained unmatched. The germline V gene encodes CDR1 MDHEN and CDR2 SYDVKM. CDR3 sequence reads: CASSLPGLAGGANEQFF. CDR3 sequence (DNA): TGTGCCAGCAGTTTACCGGGACTAGCGGGAGGAGCCAATGAGCAGTTCTTC.

The chain uses TRBV21-1 and TRBJ2-1; the table's TRBD1 call for D was not verified on the DNA. TRBV21-1 is an annotated pseudogene. The CDR3 extends over 18 amino acids. CDR3 in DNA: TGTGCCAGAAACAGGGAGAGGTCGGGTAGCAGATTCGACAATGAGCAGTTCTTC. It codes for CARNRERSGSRFDNEQFF.

This clonotype was recorded many times. The chain is built from TRBV20-1 and TRBJ2-1, with D possibly TRBD2 on 7 matching bases. Trimming cost V 3 bases and J 12 bases, with 18 bases left between them. Germline assignment: CDR1 DFQATT and CDR2 SNEGSKA (reference sequence). The CDR3 length is 13 residues. The CDR3 here is CSASNGGPLAQFF. DNA of the CDR3: TGCAGTGCTAGTAACGGGGGGCCACTTGCGCAGTTCTTC.

The rearrangement joins TRBV12-3 or TRBV12-4 to TRBJ1-3, with TRBD1 matching 7 bases. With V trimmed by 6 bases and J by 2 bases, 16 bases remained unmatched. The CDR3 is made up of 18 amino acids. The CDR3 region is CASRTGKSGIVTGNTIYF. CDR3 in DNA: TGTGCCAGCAGGACAGGGAAATCTGGAATTGTCACTGGAAACACCATATATTTT.

Of note for this clonotype: Compared with germline, one end of the junction differs, possibly owing to a read error. The chain uses TRBV5-6 and TRBJ1-1; 7 positions agree with TRBD1. CDR1 is SGHDT, CDR2 YYEEEE, per germline. The CDR3 loop spans 14 amino acids. CDR3 region: CASRLGQPNTEAFF. The CDR3 DNA follows: TGTGCCAGCAGGTTGGGACAGCCGAACACTGAAGCTTTCTTT.

This clonotype was counted many times. This chain joins TRBV27 and TRBJ2-7, with D possibly called TRBD1 or TRBD2 (6 bases each). Germline CDR1 and CDR2: MNHEY and SMNVEV (reference sequence). V shed 5 bases and J shed 4 bases, with 18 bases lying between them. This CDR3 comprises 15 residues. The CDR3 coding sequence is TGTGCCAGCAGTCCCCTTGGAAGAGGGGGGTACGAGCAGTACTTC. Translation: CASSPLGRGGYEQYF.

The V call is TRBV9, the J call TRBJ2-2, with D perhaps TRBD2 (6 bases). The CDR3 contains 14 residues. Germline CDR1 and CDR2: SGDLS and YYNGEE. V lost 3 bases to trimming and J lost 5 bases, with 11 bases between them. CDR3 in amino acids: CASSEQGRTGELFF. CDR3 bases: TGTGCCAGCAGCGAACAAGGGAGGACCGGGGAGCTGTTTTTT. The complete variable domain, with remaining parts taken from reference TRBV9 and TRBJ2-2, reads DSGVTQTPKHLITATGQRVTLRCSPRSGDLSVYWYQQSLDQGLQFLIQYYNGEERAKGNILERFSAQQFPDLHSELNLSSLELGDSALYFCASSEQGRTGELFFGEGSRLTVL.

This clonotype was counted only a few times. The V call is TRBV4-1, the J call TRBJ2-7; D perhaps matches TRBD1 (6 bases). V lost 0 bases and J 3 bases, leaving 9 bases between the germline ends. The CDR3 spans 14 residues. Germline lookup yields CDR1 MGHRA and CDR2 YSYEKL. CDR3 protein: CASSQDIGGYEQYF. The CDR3 DNA reads TGCGCCAGCAGCCAAGATATAGGGGGCTACGAGCAGTACTTC.

In this sample, this clonotype turned up a few times. The chain is built from TRBV29-1 and TRBJ1-4, with 8 bases lining up with TRBD1. V gave up 7 bases and J gave up 8 bases; unmatched junction bases: 9. This CDR3 has 13 residues. Per germline, CDR1 SQVTM and CDR2 ANQGSEA. The CDR3 DNA sequence: TGCAGCGCCGGGGACAGGCGGGGGGAAAAACTGTTTTTT. It encodes CSAGDRRGEKLFF.

The chain links TRBV15 to TRBJ2-1, with D unresolved. The germline V and J ends were trimmed by 1 base and 6 bases, with 7 bases remaining between them. The CDR3 runs 13 residues. The germline gives CDR1 LNHNV, CDR2 YYDKDF (reference sequence). CDR3 in DNA: TGTGCCACCAGCAGAGGACCCGGCAATGAGCAGTTCTTC. It translates to CATSRGPGNEQFF. Drawing the rest from reference TRBV15 and TRBJ2-1, the complete variable domain is DAMVIQNPRYQVTQFGKPVTLSCSQTLNHNVMYWYQQKSSQAPKLLFHYYDKDFNNEADTPDNFQSRRPNTSFCFLDIRSPGLGDTAMYLCATSRGPGNEQFFGPGTRLTVL.

This clonotype was observed a handful of times. This sequence joins TRBV9 and TRBJ2-3, with 7 bases matching TRBD1. Germline V lookup: CDR1 SGDLS, CDR2 YYNGEE. The V gene end was trimmed by 4 bases and the J gene end by 0 bases; junction bases not matched to a gene: 11. The length of the CDR3 is 17 residues. The CDR3 loop is CASSLTGASSSTDTQYF. The CDR3 region has the DNA TGTGCCAGCAGCCTAACAGGGGCGAGCTCTAGCACAGATACGCAGTATTTT.

This clonotype was counted ten times or more. The CDR3: CASSQDWGGTEAFF. The CDR3 DNA sequence: TGCGCCAGCAGCCAAGATTGGGGGGGCACTGAAGCTTTCTTT. V gene TRBV4-3 combines with J gene TRBJ1-1; tentative D call: TRBD1 (5 bases). This CDR3 has 14 residues. The V gene's germline CDR1 is LGHNA and CDR2 YSLEER. V lost 0 bases to trimming and J lost 4 bases, with 9 bases between them.

There are many counts of this clonotype. The rearrangement links TRBV7-9 to TRBJ1-2, with a weak D call TRBD1 (6 bases). Germline V gene sequence: CDR1 SEHNR, CDR2 FQNEAQ (reference sequence). CDR3 size: 14 residues. Trimming removed 0 bases at V and 5 bases at J, with 10 bases between. The CDR3 sequence is CASSLAQGGYGYTF. CDR3 coding DNA: TGTGCCAGCAGCTTAGCACAGGGAGGGTATGGCTACACCTTC.

At least ten counts were recorded for this clonotype. The J gene is TRBJ1-5, the V gene TRBV12-3 or TRBV12-4, with a possible D match to TRBD1 (5 bases). The CDR3 runs 16 residues. V lost 6 bases, J lost 0 bases, and 15 bases lay in between. In DNA form, the CDR3 reads TGTGCCAGCAGACGCGGGGGGGGGTATAGCAATCAGCCCCAGCATTTT. Translated, it gives CASRRGGGYSNQPQHF.

This rearrangement joins TRBV18 to TRBJ2-7; 8 nucleotides agree with TRBD1. The germline V gene has CDR1 KGHSH and CDR2 LQKENI. The CDR3 is 17 residues long. The junction had 11 bases not matched to a gene; V was cut back by 3 bases and J by 1 base. CDR3 in amino acids: CASSPSRGQEISYEQYF. The CDR3 coding sequence is TGTGCCAGCTCACCCTCCCGGGGACAGGAGATTTCCTACGAGCAGTACTTC.

The V call is TRBV7-2, the J call TRBJ2-4; the match to TRBD2 covers 8 bases. The CDR3 contains 15 residues. V was clipped by 5 bases and J by 1 base; unmatched bases: 4. Germline-derived CDR1 and CDR2 are SGHTA and FQGNSA. CDR3 coding DNA: TGTGCCAGCAGCCACGGGGGGGCGGCCAAAAACATTCAGTACTTC. Translated, it gives CASSHGGAAKNIQYF.

This chain uses TRBV6-1 with TRBJ1-2; 10 nucleotides line up with TRBD1. Germline loops: CDR1 MNHNS, CDR2 SASEGT. CDR3 length equals 13 residues. With 5 bases clipped from V and 7 bases from J, the junction kept 4 bases outside the gene matches. CDR3 protein: CASSRGTGAGYTF. In DNA form, the CDR3 reads TGTGCCAGCAGTCGGGGGACAGGGGCTGGCTACACCTTC.

This clonotype showed up just a few times. This chain joins TRBV21-1 and TRBJ2-7. TRBV21-1 counts as a pseudogene. The CDR3 loop spans 19 amino acids. The CDR3 DNA sequence: TGTGCCAGCAGCAAACTGCGAGAAGCTCGCCTATTAAGCTCCTACGAGCAGTACTTC. The encoded protein is CASSKLREARLLSSYEQYF.

The gene calls are TRBV4-1 and TRBJ2-2, with TRBD2 matching over 10 bases. The CDR3 is 18 residues long. CDR1 and CDR2 (germline): MGHRA, YSYEKL. V shed 1 base, J shed 3 bases, and the junction held 8 bases outside the gene matches. CDR3 DNA sequence: TGCGCCAGCAGCCAAGCCCCTAGCGGGAGAACGGACACCGGGGAGCTGTTTTTT. Amino acids: CASSQAPSGRTDTGELFF.

The V and J genes are TRBV30 and TRBJ2-7; the match to TRBD2 covers 13 bases. This CDR3 is built from 16 residues. The V and J ends lost 4 bases and 2 bases, in that order; junction bases with no gene match: 8. CDR1 and CDR2 (germline): GTSNPN, SVGIG (reference sequence). CDR3 coding DNA: TGTGCCTGGAAGCCGGGACTAGCGGGACGACCCTACGAGCAGTACTTC. It codes for CAWKPGLAGRPYEQYF.

The CDR3 DNA follows: TGTGCCCCCCATGGGCTAGCGGGAGGGCCTGGTCTTCCAGATACGCAGTATTTT. Protein: CAPHGLAGGPGLPDTQYF. The chain is built from TRBV24-1 and TRBJ2-3; 12 bases are a match to TRBD2. The V gene end was trimmed by 12 bases and the J gene end by 4 bases; junction bases not matched to a gene: 19. The CDR3 runs 18 residues. Per germline, CDR1 KGHDR and CDR2 SFDVKD.

The chain combines TRBV4-3 with TRBJ2-3; 8 bases are a match to TRBD1. This CDR3 region has 15 residues. The junction had 5 bases not matched to a gene; V was cut back by 3 bases and J by 3 bases. The germline gives CDR1 LGHNA, CDR2 YSLEER. The CDR3 protein is CASSQGQARTDTQYF. The CDR3 DNA reads TGCGCCAGCAGCCAGGGACAGGCCCGAACAGATACGCAGTATTTT.

In its sample, this clonotype was seen a few times. This rearrangement joins TRBV6-1 to TRBJ2-3, with D possibly being TRBD1 (5 bases). Germline CDR1 reads MNHNS; CDR2 reads SASEGT. This CDR3 has 15 amino acids. Trimming pared 6 bases from V and 0 bases from J, leaving 13 bases between. The CDR3 DNA follows: TGTGCCAGCAGCCCCCGACAGCCTAGCACAGATACGCAGTATTTT. It encodes CASSPRQPSTDTQYF.

This clonotype was observed a handful of times. The chain employs TRBV29-1 and TRBJ1-1, with TRBD1 matching 7 bases. CDR1 is SQVTM and CDR2 is ANQGSEA in the germline V gene. V shed 3 bases and J 10 bases; nucleotides not matched to a gene: 5. CDR3 length: 11 residues. The CDR3 DNA reads as TGCAGCGTTGATTGGACAGGCGCAGCTTTCTTT. Its translation is CSVDWTGAAFF.

This rearrangement joins TRBV10-3 to TRBJ1-3; the D gene is possibly TRBD1 (5 bases). Germline CDR1 is ENHRY and CDR2 is SYGVKD. The CDR3 runs 16 residues. The V and J ends lost 2 bases and 2 bases respectively, with 13 bases between them. The CDR3 loop is CAISEGAGSTGNTIYF. In DNA, the CDR3 is TGTGCCATCAGTGAGGGAGCAGGGTCAACTGGAAACACCATATATTTT.

At least ten counts were recorded for this clonotype. The DNA for the CDR3 is TGTGCCAGCAGCTTGGATAACAGGGGTTACGAGCAGTACTTC. Translated, it gives CASSLDNRGYEQYF. The chain links TRBV5-6 to TRBJ2-7, with 7 bases matching TRBD1. V lost 0 bases to trimming and J lost 4 bases; unmatched junction nucleotides: 4. The CDR3 sequence is 14 residues long. The V gene's germline CDR1 is SGHDT and CDR2 YYEEEE.

This chain joins TRBV12-3 or TRBV12-4 and TRBJ2-3, with a tentative D call TRBD1 (5 bases). CDR3 size: 14 residues. With 2 bases removed from V and 6 bases from J, the gap between germline ends came to 12 bases. As DNA, the CDR3 is TGTGCCAGCAGTTTATGGGGCGCGGTGGATACGCAGTATTTT. Translation gives CASSLWGAVDTQYF.

This clonotype has a handful of counts. The rearrangement uses TRBV9 and TRBJ2-7; D is perhaps TRBD2 (6 bases). Trimming stripped 4 bases from V and 4 bases from J, with 18 bases between. CDR1 SGDLS and CDR2 YYNGEE come from the germline V gene. The CDR3 consists of 15 residues. CDR3 coding DNA: TGTGCCAGCAGCCCCCTACCGGGAGCGACTTACGAGCAGTACTTC. It translates to CASSPLPGATYEQYF.

The chain couples TRBV20-1 to TRBJ1-5; D gene ambiguous. Looked up from germline, CDR1 is DFQATT and CDR2 is SNEGSKA (reference sequence). V lost 3 bases and J lost 4, with 13 bases in between. This CDR3 has 14 residues. The CDR3 protein is CSASGDTANQPQHF. CDR3 DNA sequence: TGCAGTGCTAGCGGAGACACAGCTAATCAGCCCCAGCATTTT.

This clonotype occurred a few times. V usage is TRBV5-1 and J usage is TRBJ1-1, with D possibly TRBD1 on 6 matching bases. The ends were cut back, 1 base at V and 0 bases at J, with 16 bases in the middle. Germline V gene data show CDR1 as SGHRS and CDR2 as YFSETQ. The CDR3 extends over 17 amino acids. The CDR3 loop is CASSLNWGRRVNTEAFF. The CDR3 DNA sequence: TGCGCCAGCAGCTTGAATTGGGGGCGCCGGGTGAACACTGAAGCTTTCTTT. The whole variable domain, filled in from reference TRBV5-1 and TRBJ1-1, reads KAGVTQTPRYLIKTRGQQVTLSCSPISGHRSVSWYQQTPGQGLQFLFEYFSETQRNKGNFPGRFSGRQFSNSRSEMNVSTLELGDSALYLCASSLNWGRRVNTEAFFGQGTRLTVV.

The genes are TRBV5-6 and TRBJ1-1; a possible D gene is TRBD1 (5 bases). The V end was cut by 4 bases, the J end by 1 base, with 8 bases between. This CDR3 has 13 residues. Germline V gene lookup returns CDR1 SGHDT and CDR2 YYEEEE. CDR3 bases: TGTGCCAGCAGCGCAGACAGGAACACTGAAGCTTTCTTT. It codes for CASSADRNTEAFF.